This entry concerns a single T cell receptor beta chain. With V trimmed by 0 bases and J by 4 bases, 6 bases remained unmatched. From germline, CDR1 is KGHSH and CDR2 LQKENI. This CDR3 contains 16 residues. This sample was included in a study of cytomegalovirus exposure and HLA in healthy donors. The PCR ran on 60 Vbeta and 13 Jbeta primers. Only in-frame clones appear in the TCRdb table, and some are missing; sequencing was by immunoSEQ multiplex PCR. The sample has about 190,000 clones; around 85% are singletons. Sequencing was performed on PBMCs. The origin of this receptor is a man aged 18 to 35 in good health and CMV-seronegative. This chain uses TRBV18 with TRBJ1-1; 9 nucleotides match TRBD1. DNA of the CDR3: TGTGCCAGCTCACCACCGATGCGGACAGGGGTCACTGAAGCTTTCTTT. Translating gives CASSPPMRTGVTEAFF.